This record covers a single T cell receptor (beta chain). Original analysis: Amplification with reference gene primers provided the estimates of nucleated cell counts. Generated by immunoSEQ multiplex PCR, the TCRdb table keeps only in-frame clones and is missing some. From that table come the V and J calls and clone size; the DNA was used to work out D and trimming. The data contain roughly 93,000 clones, 87% of them seen just once; the ten biggest clones take up under 1.2%. The data originate from a study of blood T cell repertoires in COVID-19. About the study: Specimens from acute and convalescent COVID-19 originated in the United States, Italy and Spain.

Trimming removed 5 bases from V and 2 bases from J; junction bases left unmatched: 3. This CDR3 contains 14 residues. CDR1 is SGHRS and CDR2 is YFSETQ in the germline V gene. This rearrangement joins TRBV5-1 to TRBJ2-3, with 9 bases lining up with TRBD1. Sequenced: peripheral blood. This clonotype was sampled from a human donor in a cohort sampled during active COVID-19. Here the CDR3 reads CASRQGANTDTQYF. In nucleotides, the CDR3 is TGCGCCAGCAGACAGGGGGCGAACACAGATACGCAGTATTTT.